The TCR beta chain described here comes from a study of blood T cell repertoires in COVID-19. Whole-study context: Acute and convalescent COVID-19 samples came from the United States, Italy and Spain. From T cells, B-cell-depleted T cells, or PBMCs came the material, which was cDNA or gDNA.

The germline V gene has CDR1 LNHDA and CDR2 SQIVND (reference sequence). CDR3 size: 16 residues. V lost 1 base and J lost 2, with 14 bases in between. Sequencing was performed with immunoSEQ multiplex PCR; in TCRdb, only in-frame clones are kept and a portion is missing. This sample yields under 300,000 clones, of which roughly 79% are seen a single time; around 2.9% belongs to the top ten. This chain connects TRBV19 to TRBJ1-2; no definite D call. This clonotype was sampled from a woman aged 60-70 years with active or convalescent COVID-19. Source material: peripheral blood. Written as DNA, the CDR3 is TGTGCCAGTAGTATAGGCTGGCAGGTCCGAAACTATGGCTACACCTTC. Protein: CASSIGWQVRNYGYTF.